The 7 T cell receptor beta chains given below trace back to one sample, sequenced in a study of blood T cells in healthy people across ages. Primers used in a second PCR of roughly 6 to 11 cycles were a sample-barcoded 5' primer and a J-beta primer mix. TCRdb independently ran MiXCR on the 5' RACE reads; one entry per CDR3 protein. The sample carries 1.5 million to 1.9 million distinct CDR3 sequences, roughly two fifths recorded once. The specimen was blood. These receptors all stem from a woman younger than 30 in good health.

The sample holds a few counts of this clonotype. J is TRBJ2-5 and V is TRBV6-5, with TRBD1 as a possible D gene (6 bases). The CDR3 runs 14 residues. CDR1 and CDR2 (germline): MNHEY, SVGAGI. V lost 0 bases, J lost 4 bases, and 9 bases lay in between. CDR3 coding DNA: TGTGCCAGCAGTTACTCGTGGGGGCGAGAGACCCAGTACTTC. It encodes CASSYSWGRETQYF.

The CDR3 DNA follows: TGTGCCATCGGCGCCTTAAACGAGCAGTACTTC. Translation gives CAIGALNEQYF. This chain links TRBV10-3 with TRBJ2-7, with D unclear. The CDR3 consists of 11 residues. Trimming removed 8 bases at V and 5 bases at J, with 10 bases between. From germline, CDR1 is ENHRY and CDR2 SYGVKD.

The rearrangement uses TRBV12-3 or TRBV12-4 and TRBJ1-6, with D possibly being TRBD1 (6 bases). Trimming took 10 bases from V and 5 from J, leaving 18 bases between them. The CDR3 consists of 15 residues. The CDR3 is CANRPVGQNNSPLHF. The DNA for the CDR3 is TGTGCCAACAGGCCTGTGGGACAAAATAATTCACCCCTCCACTTT.

This sequence joins TRBV11-2 and TRBJ2-5, with 7 nucleotides matching TRBD1. Germline V lookup: CDR1 SGHAT, CDR2 FQNNGV. V shed 5 bases and J 1 base; nucleotides not matched to a gene: 13. This CDR3 comprises 17 residues. The CDR3 DNA is TGTGCCAGCAGCGGATATTGGGCCGGGGACAGCCAAGAGACCCAGTACTTC. This sequence encodes CASSGYWAGDSQETQYF.

In the case of this clonotype: This clone may be a read error of a much larger clone one base away. The genes are TRBV29-1 and TRBJ2-1, with D perhaps given as TRBD1 or TRBD2 (5 bases each). This CDR3 has 14 residues. Germline loops: CDR1 SQVTM, CDR2 ANQGSEA. V was shortened by 3 bases and J by 9 bases, with 18 bases between the two germline ends. The CDR3 reads CSVDGPGTHSEQFF. CDR3 DNA: TGCAGCGTTGATGGGCCAGGGACCCACAGTGAGCAGTTCTTC.

V and J are TRBV6-2 or TRBV6-3 and TRBJ2-1; TRBD2 matches 8 bases. J was trimmed by 0 bases and V by 5 bases; bases with no gene match: 6. Germline V gives CDR1 MNHEY, CDR2 SVGEGT. The CDR3 contains 16 residues. The CDR3 region is CASSRLASGSYNEQFF. As DNA, the CDR3 is TGTGCCAGCAGTAGACTAGCGTCAGGCTCCTACAATGAGCAGTTCTTC.

This chain joins TRBV20-1 and TRBJ2-1, with D perhaps TRBD2 (5 bases). Germline lookup yields CDR1 DFQATT and CDR2 SNEGSKA (reference sequence). The CDR3 consists of 14 residues. V was trimmed by 6 bases and J by 1 base, leaving 13 bases between them. The CDR3 DNA reads TGCAGTGCCCCTAGACTACCTTCCTACAATGAGCAGTTCTTC. Its translation is CSAPRLPSYNEQFF.